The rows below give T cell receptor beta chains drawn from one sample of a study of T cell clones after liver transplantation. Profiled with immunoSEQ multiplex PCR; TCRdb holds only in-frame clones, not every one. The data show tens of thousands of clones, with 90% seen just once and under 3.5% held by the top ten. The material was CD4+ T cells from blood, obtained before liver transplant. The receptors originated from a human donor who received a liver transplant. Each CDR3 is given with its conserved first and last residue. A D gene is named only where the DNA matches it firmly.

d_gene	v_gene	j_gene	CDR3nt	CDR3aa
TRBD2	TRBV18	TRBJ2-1	TGTGCCAGCTCACCACTAGCGGGAGCCAATGAGCAGTTCTTC	CASSPLAGANEQFF
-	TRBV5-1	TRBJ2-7	TGCGCCAGCAGCTTGGGGTCCTTGACCTACGAGCAGTACTTC	CASSLGSLTYEQYF
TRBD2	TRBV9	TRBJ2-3	TGTGCCAGCAGCCCTGGACTAGCGGGATTCACAGATACGCAGTATTTT	CASSPGLAGFTDTQYF
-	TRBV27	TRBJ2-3	TGTGCCAGCAGTTTAACAGGGTGGAGGACAGATACGCAGTATTTT	CASSLTGWRTDTQYF
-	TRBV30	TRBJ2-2	TGTGCCTGGAGTGTGATCCGAAACGGGGAGCTGTTTTTT	CAWSVIRNGELFF
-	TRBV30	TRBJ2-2	TGTGCCTGGAGTGTGGGGGTTGTCGGGGAGCTGTTTTTT	CAWSVGVVGELFF
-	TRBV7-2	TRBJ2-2	TGTGCCAGCAGCCAGGGGCAGAGAACCGGGGAGCTGTTTTTT	CASSQGQRTGELFF
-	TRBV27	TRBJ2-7	TGTGCCAGCAGTGTGGACATGGCCTACGAGCAGTACTTC	CASSVDMAYEQYF
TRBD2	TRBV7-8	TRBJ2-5	TGTGCCAGCAGCTTAGAACTAGCGGGAGTTGAGACCCAGTACTTC	CASSLELAGVETQYF
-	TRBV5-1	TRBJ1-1	TGCGCCAGCAGCCGTTCAGCAGTGCCGAACACTGAAGCTTTCTTT	CASSRSAVPNTEAFF